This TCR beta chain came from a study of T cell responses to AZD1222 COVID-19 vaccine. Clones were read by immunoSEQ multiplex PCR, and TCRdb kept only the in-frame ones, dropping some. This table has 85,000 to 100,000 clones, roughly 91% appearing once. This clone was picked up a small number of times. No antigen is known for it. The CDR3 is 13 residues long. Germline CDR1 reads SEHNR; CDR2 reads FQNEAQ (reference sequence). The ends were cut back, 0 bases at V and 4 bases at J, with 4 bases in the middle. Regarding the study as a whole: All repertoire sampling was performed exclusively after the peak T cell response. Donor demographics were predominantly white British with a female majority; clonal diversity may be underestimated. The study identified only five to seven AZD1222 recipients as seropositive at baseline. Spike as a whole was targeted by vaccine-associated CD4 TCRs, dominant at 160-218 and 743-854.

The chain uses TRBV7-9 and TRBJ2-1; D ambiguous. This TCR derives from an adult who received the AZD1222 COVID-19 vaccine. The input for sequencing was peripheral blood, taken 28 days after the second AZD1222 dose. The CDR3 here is CASSLARYNEQFF. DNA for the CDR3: TGTGCCAGCAGCTTAGCGCGTTACAATGAGCAGTTCTTC.